The 17 T cell receptor beta chains reported below all come from one sample, sequenced in a study of CD8 T cells in Susac syndrome. cDNA came from about 0.5 to 1 ug RNA primed by random hexamers. TCRdb re-called the immunoSEQ multiplex PCR reads through MiXCR, storing one row per CDR3 protein. The sample gives 77,000 or so distinct CDR3 sequences, approximately 94% of which show up once; around 0.52% is in the top ten. Source material: CD4+ T cells from PBMCs. The receptors were sampled from a human donor with Susac syndrome.

J is TRBJ1-2 and V is TRBV30; 8 bases are a match to TRBD1. The CDR3 length is 13 residues. V shed 4 bases, J shed 3 bases, and the junction held 4 bases outside the gene matches. CDR1 and CDR2 from the germline V gene are GTSNPN and SVGIG (reference sequence). The CDR3 reads CAWIGQGDYGYTF. CDR3 DNA: TGTGCCTGGATTGGACAGGGTGACTATGGCTACACCTTC.

This clonotype was found once. The V call is TRBV7-8, the J call TRBJ2-3; D gene unclear. The germline gives CDR1 SGHVS, CDR2 FQNEAQ. Trimming left V 1 base short and J 1 base short, with 3 bases between. The CDR3 spans 13 residues. CDR3 bases: TGTGCCAGCAGCTTAGTCCGCACAGATACGCAGTATTTT. Protein: CASSLVRTDTQYF.

This chain joins TRBV28 and TRBJ2-5; D remains unclear. The CDR3 runs to 14 residues. The germline CDR1 and CDR2 sequences are MDHEN and SYDVKM. V lost 0 bases, J lost 4 bases, and 9 bases lay in between. In DNA, the CDR3 is TGTGCCAGCAGTTTATGGGGTGCAGGAGAGACCCAGTACTTC. Its protein is CASSLWGAGETQYF.

This clonotype came up once. The chain combines TRBV7-9 with TRBJ2-7; a possible D gene is TRBD2 (5 bases). Trimming stripped 8 bases from V and 7 bases from J, with 21 bases between. CDR3 length: 14 residues. Germline CDR1 reads SEHNR; CDR2 reads FQNEAQ (reference sequence). The CDR3 sequence: CASHSRNGPGEQYF. CDR3 DNA: TGTGCCAGCCACTCGCGTAACGGGCCGGGGGAGCAGTACTTC.

The V and J genes are TRBV12-3 or TRBV12-4 and TRBJ1-2; D may be TRBD1 (5 bases). The CDR3 has 13 amino acids. V gave up 4 bases and J gave up 4 bases, with 10 bases separating them. The CDR3 protein is CASSSATAYGYTF. The CDR3 bases are TGTGCCAGCAGTTCAGCGACAGCCTATGGCTACACCTTC.

This chain uses TRBV5-1 with TRBJ2-2; a weak D match, TRBD1 (6 bases). Germline loops: CDR1 SGHRS, CDR2 YFSETQ. V gave up 5 bases and J gave up 6 bases, with 17 bases separating them. This CDR3 comprises 15 residues. Here the CDR3 reads CASSVTTGFAGELFF. The CDR3 region has the DNA TGCGCCAGCAGTGTGACCACAGGGTTCGCCGGGGAGCTGTTTTTT.

This chain links TRBV24-1 with TRBJ2-2; D not resolved. Deletions cut 4 bases from V and 6 bases from J, with 5 bases between. CDR1 is KGHDR, CDR2 SFDVKD, per germline. The CDR3 loop spans 12 amino acids. The CDR3 here is CATSDFAGELFF. In nucleotides, the CDR3 is TGTGCCACCAGTGACTTCGCCGGGGAGCTGTTTTTT.

The chain employs TRBV6-5 and TRBJ2-3; a weak D match, TRBD2 (6 bases). Germline CDR1 is MNHEY and CDR2 is SVGAGI. Trimming cost V 5 bases and J 7 bases, with 10 bases left between them. The CDR3 is 12 amino acids. The CDR3 region is CASSPRGNTQYF. The CDR3 DNA is TGTGCCAGCAGTCCACGGGGGAATACGCAGTATTTT.

The chain is built from TRBV12-3 or TRBV12-4 and TRBJ2-5, with a tentative D call TRBD1 (6 bases). Trimming shortened V by 5 bases and J by 7 bases, and 14 bases separated the two germline ends. This CDR3 has 13 amino acids. The CDR3 sequence: CASSPGTPGTQYF. The CDR3 region has the DNA TGTGCCAGCAGTCCCGGGACACCGGGGACCCAGTACTTC.

The chain joins TRBV7-8 to TRBJ2-7; D remains ambiguous. CDR1 and CDR2 (germline): SGHVS, FQNEAQ. This CDR3 is built from 14 residues. The V end was cut by 6 bases, the J end by 0 bases, with 12 bases between. The CDR3 sequence: CASSTSGASYEQYF. The CDR3 DNA reads TGTGCCAGCAGTACCTCGGGTGCCTCCTACGAGCAGTACTTC.

The CDR3 DNA reads as TGTGCCAGCAGCCAGGGACAGATGAACACTGAAGCTTTCTTT. Translation: CASSQGQMNTEAFF. The rearrangement links TRBV7-9 to TRBJ1-1; TRBD1 aligns across 7 bases. Germline CDR1 SEHNR, CDR2 FQNEAQ (reference sequence). Trimming took 5 bases from V and 0 from J; bases not matched to a gene: 3. The CDR3 runs to 14 residues.

The chain employs TRBV23-1 and TRBJ1-4; D is uncertain. TRBV23-1 is an open reading frame whose function is uncertain. V was cut by 2 bases and J by 0 bases, with 7 bases left in between. This CDR3 has 15 amino acids. Here the CDR3 DNA reads TGCGCCAGCAGTCAACGTGTAGCAACTAATGAAAAACTGTTTTTT. Translation gives CASSQRVATNEKLFF.

V is TRBV30 and J is TRBJ2-2, with TRBD2 matching 10 bases. With V trimmed by 4 bases and J by 10 bases, 6 bases remained unmatched. The CDR3 has 13 amino acids. Looked up from germline, CDR1 is GTSNPN and CDR2 is SVGIG (reference sequence). The CDR3 sequence: CAWKSGGAAELFF. DNA of the CDR3: TGTGCCTGGAAGAGCGGGGGGGCCGCGGAGCTGTTTTTT.

This clonotype was seen only a few times. V is TRBV5-4 and J is TRBJ2-5, with D perhaps TRBD2 (6 bases). The CDR3 is 14 amino acids. V was cut by 8 bases and J by 2 bases, with 16 bases left in between. The germline CDR1 and CDR2 sequences are SGHNT and YYREEE (reference sequence). CDR3 coding DNA: TGTGCCAGTCGGAGGGGTGAGCAGCAAGAGACCCAGTACTTC. This gives the protein CASRRGEQQETQYF.

The chain employs TRBV19 and TRBJ2-2; 12 bases fit TRBD2. The CDR3 has 15 residues. J lost 6 bases, V lost 5 bases, and 4 bases had no gene match. The V gene's germline CDR1 is LNHDA and CDR2 SQIVND (reference sequence). DNA for the CDR3: TGTGCCAGTAGTTCCTCTAGCGGGAGGGCCGGGGAGCTGTTTTTT. Translated: CASSSSSGRAGELFF.

The V call is TRBV6-6, the J call TRBJ2-1; tentative D call: TRBD2 (5 bases). The V gene's germline CDR1 is MNHNY and CDR2 SVGAGI (reference sequence). V lost 5 bases and J lost 4, with 15 bases in between. The CDR3 totals 15 residues. The chain's CDR3 is CASSLFLGKYNEQFF. The DNA of the CDR3 is TGTGCCAGCAGTCTGTTCCTCGGGAAGTACAATGAGCAGTTCTTC.

The gene calls are TRBV6-5 and TRBJ2-3; D uncertain. Trimming removed 8 bases at V and 0 bases at J, with 12 bases between. The CDR3 has 14 residues. Germline V gives CDR1 MNHEY, CDR2 SVGAGI. CDR3 residues: CASGIGSSTDTQYF. In DNA form, the CDR3 reads TGTGCCAGCGGGATCGGTAGTAGCACAGATACGCAGTATTTT.